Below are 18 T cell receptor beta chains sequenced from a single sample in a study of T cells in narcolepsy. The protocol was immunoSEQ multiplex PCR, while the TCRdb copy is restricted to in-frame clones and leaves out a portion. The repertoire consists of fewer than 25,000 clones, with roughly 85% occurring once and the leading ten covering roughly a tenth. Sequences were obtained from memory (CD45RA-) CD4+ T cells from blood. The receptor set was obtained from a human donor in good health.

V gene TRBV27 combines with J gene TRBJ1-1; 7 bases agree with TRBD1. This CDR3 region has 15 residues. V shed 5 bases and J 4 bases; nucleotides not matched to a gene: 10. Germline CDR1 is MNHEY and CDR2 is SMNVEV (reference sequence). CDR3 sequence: CASSRKRGLGTEAFF. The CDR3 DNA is TGTGCCAGCAGTAGGAAAAGGGGGCTGGGCACTGAAGCTTTCTTT.

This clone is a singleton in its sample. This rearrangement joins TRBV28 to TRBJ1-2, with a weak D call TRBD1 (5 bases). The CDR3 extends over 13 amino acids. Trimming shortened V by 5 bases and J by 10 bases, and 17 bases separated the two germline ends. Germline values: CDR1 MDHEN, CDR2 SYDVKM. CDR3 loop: CASSEGLTMHYTF. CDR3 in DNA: TGTGCCAGCAGTGAGGGACTTACCATGCACTACACCTTC.

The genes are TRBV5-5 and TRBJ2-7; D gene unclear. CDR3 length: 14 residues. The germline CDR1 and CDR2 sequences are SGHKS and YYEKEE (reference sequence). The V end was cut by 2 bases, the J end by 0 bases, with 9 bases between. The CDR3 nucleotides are TGTGCCAGCAGCTTAGCCATGAACTCCTACGAGCAGTACTTC. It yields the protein CASSLAMNSYEQYF.

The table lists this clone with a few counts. The CDR3 DNA sequence: TGTGCCAGCAGCTTGGCCGCCAGGGAATCAACTAATGAAAAACTGTTTTTT. Its protein is CASSLAARESTNEKLFF. The chain is built from TRBV5-6 and TRBJ1-4, with D perhaps matching TRBD1 (5 bases). This CDR3 region has 17 residues. Germline-derived CDR1 and CDR2 are SGHDT and YYEEEE. V was trimmed by 0 bases and J by 0 bases, leaving 12 bases between them.

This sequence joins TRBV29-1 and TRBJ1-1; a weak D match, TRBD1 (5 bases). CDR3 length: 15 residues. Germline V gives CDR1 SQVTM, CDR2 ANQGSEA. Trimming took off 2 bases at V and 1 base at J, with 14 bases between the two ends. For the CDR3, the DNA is TGCAGCGTTGAAAGGACACTTTCCAGGAACACTGAAGCTTTCTTT. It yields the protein CSVERTLSRNTEAFF.

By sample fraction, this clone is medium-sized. The CDR3 DNA is TGTGCCAGCAGTTTAGGGCAGGGTGGGGGGAACACTGAAGCTTTCTTT. Amino acids: CASSLGQGGGNTEAFF. The chain employs TRBV27 and TRBJ1-1; D may be TRBD1 (5 bases). Germline V gene lookup returns CDR1 MNHEY and CDR2 SMNVEV (reference sequence). This CDR3 is built from 16 residues. V lost 2 bases and J lost 1, with 14 bases in between.

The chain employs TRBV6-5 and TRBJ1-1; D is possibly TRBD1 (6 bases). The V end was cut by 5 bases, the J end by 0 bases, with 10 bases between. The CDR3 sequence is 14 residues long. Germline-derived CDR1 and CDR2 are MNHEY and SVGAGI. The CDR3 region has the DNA TGTGCCAGCAGTGCAGACAGGCTGAACACTGAAGCTTTCTTT. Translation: CASSADRLNTEAFF.

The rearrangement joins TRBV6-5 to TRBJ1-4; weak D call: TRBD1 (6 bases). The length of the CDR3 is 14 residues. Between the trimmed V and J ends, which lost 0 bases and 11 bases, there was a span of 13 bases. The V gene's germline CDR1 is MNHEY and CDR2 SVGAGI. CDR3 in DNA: TGTGCCAGCAGTTACTCACAGGGACCTCGGAAACTGTTTTTT. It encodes CASSYSQGPRKLFF.

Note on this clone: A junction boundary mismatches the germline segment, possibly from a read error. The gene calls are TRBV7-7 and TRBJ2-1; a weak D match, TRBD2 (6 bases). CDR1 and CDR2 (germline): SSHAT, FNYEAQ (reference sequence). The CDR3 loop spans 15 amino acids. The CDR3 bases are TGTGCTAGCAGCCGAGGGTTTAGCGGTTACAATGAGCAGTTCTTC. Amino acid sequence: CASSRGFSGYNEQFF.

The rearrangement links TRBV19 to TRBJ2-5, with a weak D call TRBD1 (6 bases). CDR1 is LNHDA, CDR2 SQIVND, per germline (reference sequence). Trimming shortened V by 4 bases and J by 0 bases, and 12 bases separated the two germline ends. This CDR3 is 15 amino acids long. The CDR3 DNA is TGTGCCAGTAGTAACTCGCGACAGGACCAAGAGACCCAGTACTTC. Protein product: CASSNSRQDQETQYF.

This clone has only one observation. CDR3 nucleotide sequence: TGTGCCAGTAGTATACAGGTTCCACGACACAATGAGCAGTTCTTC. As protein: CASSIQVPRHNEQFF. The chain carries TRBV19 and TRBJ2-1; no clear D gene. The ends were cut back, 2 bases at V and 5 bases at J, with 13 bases in the middle. This CDR3 has 15 amino acids. The germline gives CDR1 LNHDA, CDR2 SQIVND (reference sequence).

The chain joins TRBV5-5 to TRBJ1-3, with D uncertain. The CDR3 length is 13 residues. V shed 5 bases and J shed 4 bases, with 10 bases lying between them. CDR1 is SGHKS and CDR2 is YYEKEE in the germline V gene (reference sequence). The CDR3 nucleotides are TGTGCCAGCAGTCCGGGATACGGAAACACCATATATTTT. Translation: CASSPGYGNTIYF.

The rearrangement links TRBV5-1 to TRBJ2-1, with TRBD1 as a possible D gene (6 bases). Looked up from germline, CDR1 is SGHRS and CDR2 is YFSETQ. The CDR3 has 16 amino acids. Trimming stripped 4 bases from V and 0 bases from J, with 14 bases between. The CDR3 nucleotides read TGCGCCAGCAGCCGCACAGGGATGGGCTCCTACAATGAGCAGTTCTTC. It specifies CASSRTGMGSYNEQFF. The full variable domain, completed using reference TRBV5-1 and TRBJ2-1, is KAGVTQTPRYLIKTRGQQVTLSCSPISGHRSVSWYQQTPGQGLQFLFEYFSETQRNKGNFPGRFSGRQFSNSRSEMNVSTLELGDSALYLCASSRTGMGSYNEQFFGPGTRLTVL.

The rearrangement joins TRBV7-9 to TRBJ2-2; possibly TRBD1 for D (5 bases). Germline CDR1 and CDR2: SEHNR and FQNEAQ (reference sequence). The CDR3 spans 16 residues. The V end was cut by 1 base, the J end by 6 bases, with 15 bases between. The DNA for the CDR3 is TGTGCCAGCAGCTTAGGGGGCGGTAGTTTCGCCGGGGAGCTGTTTTTT. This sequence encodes CASSLGGGSFAGELFF.

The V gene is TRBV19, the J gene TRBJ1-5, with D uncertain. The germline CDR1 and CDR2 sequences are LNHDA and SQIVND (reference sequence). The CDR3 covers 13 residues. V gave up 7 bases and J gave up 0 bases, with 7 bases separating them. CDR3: CASNFNSNQPQHF. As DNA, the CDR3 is TGTGCCAGTAATTTCAATAGCAATCAGCCCCAGCATTTT.

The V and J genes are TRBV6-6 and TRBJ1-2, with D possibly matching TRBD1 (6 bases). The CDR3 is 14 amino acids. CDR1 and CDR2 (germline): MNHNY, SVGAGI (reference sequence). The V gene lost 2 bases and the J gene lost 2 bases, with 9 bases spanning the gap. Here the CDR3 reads CASSYGGGNYGYTF. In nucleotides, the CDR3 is TGTGCCAGCAGTTACGGGGGCGGGAACTATGGCTACACCTTC.

CDR3 in DNA: TGTGCCAGCAGCACCGGGCGGTGGGGGGGTCTCTCCTATGGCTACACCTTC. It specifies CASSTGRWGGLSYGYTF. The rearrangement joins TRBV21-1 to TRBJ1-2. TRBV21-1 is noted as a pseudogene. The CDR3 is made up of 17 amino acids.

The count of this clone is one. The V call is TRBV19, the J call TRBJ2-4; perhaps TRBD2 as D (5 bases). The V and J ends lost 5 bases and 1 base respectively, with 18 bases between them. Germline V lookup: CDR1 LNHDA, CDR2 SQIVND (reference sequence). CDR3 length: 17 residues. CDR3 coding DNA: TGTGCCAGTAGTCCACAACCGGGAAGATGGGCCAAAAACATTCAGTACTTC. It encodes CASSPQPGRWAKNIQYF.